Listed here are 18 T cell receptor beta chains from one sample, sequenced in a study of T cell responses to AZD1222 COVID-19 vaccine. Method: immunoSEQ multiplex PCR; TCRdb's copy keeps in-frame clones and lacks some. This table holds some 150,000 clones, approximately 89% found once. This specimen was peripheral blood, taken 28 days after the second AZD1222 dose. These receptors were taken from an adult who received the AZD1222 COVID-19 vaccine.

The V call is TRBV7-9, the J call TRBJ2-1; TRBD2 matches at 7 bases. J lost 7 bases, V lost 3 bases, and 21 bases had no gene match. The CDR3 contains 19 residues. CDR1 is SEHNR and CDR2 is FQNEAQ in the germline V gene (reference sequence). CDR3: CASSLLDRTRLPRRNEQFF. CDR3 DNA: TGTGCCAGCAGCTTGTTAGATAGGACTAGGCTACCCAGGAGGAATGAGCAGTTCTTC. The entire variable domain, with the rest obtained from reference TRBV7-9 and TRBJ2-1, is as follows: DTGVSQNPRHKITKRGQNVTFRCDPISEHNRLYWYRQTLGQGPEFLTYFQNEAQLEKSRLLSDRFSAERPKGSFSTLEIQRTEQGDSAMYLCASSLLDRTRLPRRNEQFFGPGTRLTVL.

The count of this clone is one. The rearrangement uses TRBV5-1 and TRBJ1-1; no definite D call. Trimming pared 4 bases from V and 1 base from J, leaving 8 bases between. CDR1 and CDR2 (germline): SGHRS, YFSETQ. This CDR3 has 13 residues. The CDR3 is CASSARRNTEAFF. The CDR3 nucleotides read TGCGCCAGCAGCGCGAGGAGGAACACTGAAGCTTTCTTT.

The rearrangement uses TRBV7-9 and TRBJ1-1; possibly TRBD1 for D (5 bases). Germline lookup yields CDR1 SEHNR and CDR2 FQNEAQ (reference sequence). The CDR3 loop spans 12 amino acids. V lost 5 bases to trimming and J lost 7 bases, with 11 bases between them. The CDR3, as DNA: TGTGCCAGCAGCCGACAGCAGCTTGAAGCTTTCTTT. Protein: CASSRQQLEAFF.

The V and J genes are TRBV9 and TRBJ2-7; a weak D match, TRBD1 (7 bases). This CDR3 is built from 15 residues. Trimming left V 3 bases short and J 0 bases short, with 13 bases between. The germline V gene encodes CDR1 SGDLS and CDR2 YYNGEE. The CDR3 spells CASSAGGSSSYEQYF. The CDR3 region has the DNA TGTGCCAGCAGCGCAGGGGGGTCTTCCTCCTACGAGCAGTACTTC.

This rearrangement joins TRBV7-3 to TRBJ2-3; D is unresolved. The CDR3 has 15 residues. Germline V gene lookup returns CDR1 SGHTA and CDR2 FQGTGA. Trimming removed 3 bases from V and 5 bases from J, with 15 bases in between. CDR3 residues: CASSFGQGMGDTQYF. The CDR3 DNA is TGTGCCAGCAGCTTTGGTCAAGGGATGGGAGATACGCAGTATTTT.

J is TRBJ1-2 and V is TRBV28, with D unclear. The CDR3 totals 15 residues. V was pared by 3 bases and J by 3 bases, with 14 bases between. The V gene's germline CDR1 is MDHEN and CDR2 SYDVKM. CDR3 coding DNA: TGTGCCAGCAGTTTCCAAGGGAAGGGATACTATGGCTACACCTTC. Amino acids: CASSFQGKGYYGYTF.

This chain links TRBV6-1 with TRBJ1-1, with D perhaps TRBD1 (5 bases). V lost 2 bases to trimming and J lost 12 bases, with 16 bases between them. CDR1 and CDR2 (germline): MNHNS, SASEGT. This CDR3 is built from 13 residues. CDR3 sequence: CASSESWQGGTFF. The CDR3 DNA reads TGTGCCAGCAGTGAAAGTTGGCAGGGAGGGACTTTCTTT.

The CDR3 loop is CASRYGVRAFF. The CDR3 DNA sequence: TGTGCCAGCAGATACGGGGTACGAGCTTTCTTT. This chain connects TRBV25-1 to TRBJ1-1; D is uncertain. The CDR3 contains 11 residues. Trimming removed 6 bases from V and 10 bases from J, with 12 bases in between. Per germline, CDR1 MGHDK and CDR2 SYGVNS. Using reference TRBV25-1 and TRBJ1-1 for the parts outside the CDR3, the full variable domain is EADIYQTPRYLVIGTGKKITLECSQTMGHDKMYWYQQDPGMELHLIHYSYGVNSTEKGDLSSESTVSRIRTEHFPLTLESARPSHTSQYLCASRYGVRAFFGQGTRLTVV.

This clone has a handful of counts. The genes are TRBV2 and TRBJ1-4; 8 bases agree with TRBD1. CDR1 is SNHLY, CDR2 FYNNEI, per germline. The CDR3 runs to 15 residues. The V gene end was trimmed by 4 bases and the J gene end by 6 bases; junction bases not matched to a gene: 7. CDR3 sequence reads: CASSAGQGGYEKLFF. In DNA form, the CDR3 reads TGTGCCAGCAGTGCCGGACAGGGCGGTTATGAAAAACTGTTTTTT.

This sequence joins TRBV11-2 and TRBJ2-2; the match to TRBD2 covers 14 bases. V lost 7 bases to trimming and J lost 5 bases; unmatched junction nucleotides: 3. CDR3 length equals 15 residues. The germline gives CDR1 SGHAT, CDR2 FQNNGV. The CDR3 DNA reads as TGTGCCAGCAAAAGGACTAGCGGGAGGACCGGGGAGCTGTTTTTT. Translation: CASKRTSGRTGELFF.

There are a few counts of this clone. The chain joins TRBV7-8 to TRBJ2-7; 8 bases fit TRBD2. The CDR3 has 15 amino acids. Trimming took 4 bases from V and 7 from J; bases not matched to a gene: 12. Germline loops: CDR1 SGHVS, CDR2 FQNEAQ. The CDR3, as DNA: TGTGCCAGCAGCTCGTATAGCGGGAAGGGATTTGAGCAGTACTTC. Protein product: CASSSYSGKGFEQYF.

The CDR3 spells CASSEFPSPGYGYTF. The DNA of the CDR3 is TGTGCCAGCAGTGAATTCCCCTCCCCGGGCTATGGCTACACCTTC. The V and J genes are TRBV2 and TRBJ1-2; D not certain. V lost 2 bases and J lost 4, with 14 bases in between. The CDR3 runs to 15 residues. Germline V gene lookup returns CDR1 SNHLY and CDR2 FYNNEI.

This chain connects TRBV28 to TRBJ1-2; the match to TRBD1 covers 11 bases. In germline, CDR1 is MDHEN, CDR2 SYDVKM. This CDR3 comprises 13 residues. The junction had 8 bases not matched to a gene; V was cut back by 6 bases and J by 11 bases. The DNA of the CDR3 is TGTGCCAGCAGCACCGGACAGGGGGCGCGATACACCTTC. It codes for CASSTGQGARYTF.

This chain links TRBV4-1 with TRBJ2-7; 10 nucleotides align to TRBD2. CDR1 and CDR2 (germline): MGHRA, YSYEKL. CDR3 length: 17 residues. The V gene end was trimmed by 0 bases and the J gene end by 2 bases; junction bases not matched to a gene: 7. This chain's CDR3 is CASSQDPLAGAAYEQYF. The CDR3, as DNA: TGCGCCAGCAGCCAAGATCCCCTAGCGGGGGCAGCCTACGAGCAGTACTTC.

The chain recombines TRBV3-1 (or the pseudogene TRBV3-2) with TRBJ2-3; TRBD2 is a possible D gene (6 bases). Germline V CDR1 and CDR2: LGHDT, YNNKEL (reference sequence). This CDR3 is 16 amino acids long. Trimming shortened V by 1 base and J by 1 base, and 12 bases separated the two germline ends. The CDR3 loop reads CASSQGLAPRTDTQYF. Here the CDR3 DNA reads TGTGCCAGCAGCCAAGGTCTAGCGCCCCGCACAGATACGCAGTATTTT.

This rearrangement joins TRBV6-2 or TRBV6-3 to TRBJ1-5, with D hard to call. Trimming took off 2 bases at V and 0 bases at J, with 5 bases between the two ends. This CDR3 spans 14 amino acids. Germline CDR1 reads MNHEY; CDR2 reads SVGEGT. The chain's CDR3 is CASSYKHSNQPQHF. The CDR3 DNA sequence: TGTGCCAGCAGTTACAAGCATAGCAATCAGCCCCAGCATTTT.

The genes are TRBV3-1 (or the pseudogene TRBV3-2) and TRBJ2-7; 7 nucleotides agree with TRBD2. This CDR3 has 13 residues. CDR1 LGHDT and CDR2 YNNKEL come from the germline V gene (reference sequence). With 2 bases clipped from V and 4 bases from J, the junction kept 2 bases outside the gene matches. This CDR3 reads CASSQRLAYEQYF. The CDR3, as DNA: TGTGCCAGCAGCCAAAGACTAGCTTACGAGCAGTACTTC.

The rearrangement links TRBV9 to TRBJ2-3; D not resolved. V gave up 2 bases and J gave up 4 bases, with 8 bases separating them. CDR3 length equals 13 residues. Germline-derived CDR1 and CDR2 are SGDLS and YYNGEE. As DNA, the CDR3 is TGTGCCAGCAGCGTGTCGGTTTCAGATACGCAGTATTTT. Amino acid sequence: CASSVSVSDTQYF.